Here is one TCR beta chain with its context. Germline-derived CDR1 and CDR2 are SGHRS and YFSETQ. CDR3 size: 15 residues. Trimming pared 5 bases from V and 1 base from J, leaving 15 bases between. The sample originates from a study of long-term antiretroviral therapy in people with HIV. A v3.0 immunoSEQ assay was performed at survey level. TCRdb keeps only in-frame clones here, not all; method: immunoSEQ multiplex PCR. The table lists approximately 9,600 clones, roughly 84% of them singletons. The source material was unsorted PBMCs, sampled 0.3 years before starting antiretroviral therapy. The receptor's source is a man aged 30 to 39 with HIV. The rearrangement uses TRBV5-1 and TRBJ2-5; D is possibly TRBD2 (6 bases). In nucleotides, the CDR3 is TGCGCCAGCAGATATGACCGGGGGTCCCAAGAGACCCAGTACTTC. Its protein product is CASRYDRGSQETQYF.